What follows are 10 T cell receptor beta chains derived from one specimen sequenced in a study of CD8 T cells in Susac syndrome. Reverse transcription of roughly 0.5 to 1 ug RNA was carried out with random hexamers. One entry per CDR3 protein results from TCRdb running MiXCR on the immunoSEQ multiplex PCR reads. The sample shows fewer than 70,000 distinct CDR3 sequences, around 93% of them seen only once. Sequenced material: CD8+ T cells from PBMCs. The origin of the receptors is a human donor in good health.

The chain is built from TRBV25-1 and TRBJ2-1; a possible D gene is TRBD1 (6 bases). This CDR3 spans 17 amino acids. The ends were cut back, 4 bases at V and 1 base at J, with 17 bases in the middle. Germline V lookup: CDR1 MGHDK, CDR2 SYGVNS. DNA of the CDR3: TGTGCCAGCAGTGGCCAGGGGAAAAGGGTTTCCTACAATGAGCAGTTCTTC. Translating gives CASSGQGKRVSYNEQFF.

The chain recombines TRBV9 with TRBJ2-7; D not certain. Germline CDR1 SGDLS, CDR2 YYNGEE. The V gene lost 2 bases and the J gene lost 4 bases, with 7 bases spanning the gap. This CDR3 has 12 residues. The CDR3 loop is CASSVERYEQYF. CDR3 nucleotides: TGTGCCAGCAGCGTCGAGAGGTACGAGCAGTACTTC. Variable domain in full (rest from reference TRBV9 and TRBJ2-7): DSGVTQTPKHLITATGQRVTLRCSPRSGDLSVYWYQQSLDQGLQFLIQYYNGEERAKGNILERFSAQQFPDLHSELNLSSLELGDSALYFCASSVERYEQYFGPGTRLTVT.

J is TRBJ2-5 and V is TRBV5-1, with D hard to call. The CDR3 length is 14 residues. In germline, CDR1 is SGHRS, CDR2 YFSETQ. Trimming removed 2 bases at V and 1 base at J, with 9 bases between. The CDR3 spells CASSFYTLQETQYF. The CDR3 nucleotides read TGCGCCAGCAGCTTTTACACTCTCCAAGAGACCCAGTACTTC.

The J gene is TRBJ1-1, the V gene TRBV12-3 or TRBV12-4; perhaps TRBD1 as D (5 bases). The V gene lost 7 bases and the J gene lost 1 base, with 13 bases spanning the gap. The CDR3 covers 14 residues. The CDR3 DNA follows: TGTGCCAGCACCTACACGGGGGGGAACACTGAAGCTTTCTTT. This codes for CASTYTGGNTEAFF.

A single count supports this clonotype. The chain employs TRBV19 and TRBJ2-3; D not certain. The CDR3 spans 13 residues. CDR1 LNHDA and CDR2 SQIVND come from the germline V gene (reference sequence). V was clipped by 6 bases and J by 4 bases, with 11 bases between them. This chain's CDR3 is CASSFPFSDTQYF. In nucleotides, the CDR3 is TGTGCCAGTAGCTTCCCCTTTTCAGATACGCAGTATTTT.

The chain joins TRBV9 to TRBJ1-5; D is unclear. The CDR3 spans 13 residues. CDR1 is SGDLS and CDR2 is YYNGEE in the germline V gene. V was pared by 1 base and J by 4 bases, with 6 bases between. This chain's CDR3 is CASSVYINQPQHF. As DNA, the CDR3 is TGTGCCAGCAGCGTATACATAAATCAGCCCCAGCATTTT.

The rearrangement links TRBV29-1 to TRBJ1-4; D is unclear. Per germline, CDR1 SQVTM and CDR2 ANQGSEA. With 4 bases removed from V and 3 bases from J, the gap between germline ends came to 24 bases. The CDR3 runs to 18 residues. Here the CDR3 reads CSVGFGPTNDQPNEKLFF. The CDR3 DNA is TGCAGCGTTGGGTTCGGGCCTACCAACGATCAACCTAATGAAAAACTGTTTTTT.

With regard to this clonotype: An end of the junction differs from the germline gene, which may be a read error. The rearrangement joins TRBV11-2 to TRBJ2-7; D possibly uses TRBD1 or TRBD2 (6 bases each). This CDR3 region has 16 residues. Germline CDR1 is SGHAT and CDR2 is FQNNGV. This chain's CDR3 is CASSLDEGGTTYEQYF. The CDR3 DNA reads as TGTGCCAGCAGCCTAGACGAGGGGGGCACAACCTACGAGCAGTACTTC. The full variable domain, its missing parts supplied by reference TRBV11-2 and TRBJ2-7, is EAGVAQSPRYKIIEKRQSVAFWCNPISGHATLYWYQQILGQGPKLLIQFQNNGVVDDSQLPKDRFSAERLKGVDSTLKIQPAKLEDSAVYLCASSLDEGGTTYEQYFGPGTRLTVT.

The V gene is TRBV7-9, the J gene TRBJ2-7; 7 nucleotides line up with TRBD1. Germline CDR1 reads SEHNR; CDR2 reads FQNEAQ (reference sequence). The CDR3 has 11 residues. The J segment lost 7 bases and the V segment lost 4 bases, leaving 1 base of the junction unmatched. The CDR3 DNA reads TGTGCCAGCAGCTCAGGGGGTGAGCAGTACTTC. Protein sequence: CASSSGGEQYF. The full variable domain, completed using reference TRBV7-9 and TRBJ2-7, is DTGVSQNPRHKITKRGQNVTFRCDPISEHNRLYWYRQTLGQGPEFLTYFQNEAQLEKSRLLSDRFSAERPKGSFSTLEIQRTEQGDSAMYLCASSSGGEQYFGPGTRLTVT.

DNA for the CDR3: TGCGCCAGCAGCCAAGACCGGACTAGCGGGGTGGAGACCCAGTACTTC. As protein: CASSQDRTSGVETQYF. The V and J genes are TRBV4-3 and TRBJ2-5, with 12 bases matching TRBD2. This CDR3 region has 16 residues. V gave up 0 bases and J gave up 5 bases; unmatched junction bases: 4. Germline assignment: CDR1 LGHNA and CDR2 YSLEER.